This TCR beta chain was obtained from a study of CXCR3-negative and CXCR3-positive naive CD8 T cells. Naive cells were sorted as CD45RO-, CCR7+, CD27+ and CD95-. The study, taken as a whole, reports: CXCR3 expression partially decreased after cryopreservation; most assays used fresh PBMCs. TRBV-TRBJ usage matched between naive CXCR3-negative and CXCR3-positive cells but not between memory cells. Relative to memory CD8+ cells, whose diversity was much lower, both naive subsets had comparably high diversity.

Remarks on this clonotype: What it binds is unknown.

The CDR3 sequence is 13 residues long. Germline V gene data show CDR1 as SQVTM and CDR2 as ANQGSEA. Via 5' RACE with UMI labels, TRB cDNA libraries were prepared. TCRdb re-analyzed the 5' RACE reads; it lists each CDR3 protein once, without DNA. This sample's table reports roughly 90,000 distinct CDR3 sequences. The material sequenced was naive CXCR3- CD8+ T cells from blood. Subset in this sample: CD45RO-CCR7+CD27+CD95- naive CD8+ T cells lacking CXCR3 (TNR3-). The TCR sequence derives from a human donor in good health. Some clones in this sample may be carry-over from other donors' samples. The rearrangement links TRBV29-1 to TRBJ2-7; as DNA is missing, the TRBD1 call by TCRdb cannot be tested. The CDR3 spells CSVEQGDPYEQYF.